The rows below give T cell receptor beta chains drawn from one sample of a study of blood T cells in healthy people across ages. One entry per CDR3 protein results from TCRdb running MiXCR on the 5' RACE reads. This table holds 1.6 million or so distinct CDR3 sequences, roughly 30% found once. Input material: blood. These receptors originate from a woman aged 30 to 39 in good health. Both conserved end residues are part of each CDR3. The order of the fields is J gene, V gene, D gene, CDR3 protein. The D gene is left open where the match is weak.

>TRBJ2-1|TRBV5-1|-
CASSPDNQPYNEQFF
>TRBJ1-3|TRBV4-2|-
CASSQDSSGNTIYF
>TRBJ1-4|TRBV4-1|TRBD1
CASSLTGLTNEKLFF
>TRBJ2-7|TRBV9|-
CASSVGDGLSEQYF
>TRBJ2-3|TRBV9|-
CASSMGIGNTQYF
>TRBJ1-2|TRBV27|TRBD1
CASHLLGRGLFNYGYTF
>TRBJ2-2|TRBV9|-
CASSVRNSRNTGELFF
>TRBJ2-1|TRBV7-9|TRBD2
CASSLPTASGYNEQFF
>TRBJ1-1|TRBV7-9|TRBD1
CASRTDREGKRAFF
>TRBJ2-1|TRBV10-3|-
CAISEGSYPEQFF
>TRBJ2-1|TRBV5-8|TRBD2
CASSLSASGGGEQFF
>TRBJ2-1|TRBV20-1|TRBD2
CSASGTSGRGLYNEQFF
>TRBJ2-3|TRBV6-4|-
CASSDSGSGGDTQYF
>TRBJ2-3|TRBV29-1|-
CSVRWAGWPDTQYF
>TRBJ1-2|TRBV6-1|TRBD1
CASSEAGQYGYTF
>TRBJ2-5|TRBV20-1|TRBD2
CSAIAGEETQYF
>TRBJ2-4|TRBV27|-
CASSFLPAKNIQYF
>TRBJ2-4|TRBV5-1|-
CASSSDTDRIQYF
>TRBJ2-1|TRBV5-1|TRBD2
CASSLAWLAGDEQFF
>TRBJ2-5|TRBV12-5|TRBD2
CASGYGGREETQYF
>TRBJ2-7|TRBV6-5|TRBD1
CASSPGTGPCEQYF
>TRBJ2-7|TRBV20-1|-
CSARRDGNRDEQYF
>TRBJ2-7|TRBV30|-
CAWSLGDSYEQYF
>TRBJ2-7|TRBV4-1|TRBD2
CASSQLGLAGTKITYEQYF
>TRBJ2-5|TRBV9|-
CASSGGRGFQETQYF
>TRBJ2-7|TRBV5-4|-
CASSWRAQGGEQYF
>TRBJ2-5|TRBV6-1|TRBD2
CASSALRLAAFQETQYF
>TRBJ2-1|TRBV5-1|-
CASSALYTGPSHNEQFF
>TRBJ2-7|TRBV9|-
CASSMGALQTYEQYF
>TRBJ2-3|TRBV28|TRBD2
CASSFEREVDTQYF
>TRBJ1-2|TRBV20-1|-
CSVRYGGGYTF
>-|TRBV6-2/TRBV6-3|-
CASLHWRGAPETQYF
>TRBJ1-6|TRBV7-3|TRBD1
CASSLNGRGNSPLHF
>TRBJ1-2|TRBV7-9|TRBD1
CASSLGQPASGEGYTF
>TRBJ1-5|TRBV6-2/TRBV6-3|-
CASNLPGGSNQPQHF
>TRBJ2-7|TRBV30|-
CAWGRDGSYEQYF
>TRBJ1-5|TRBV12-3/TRBV12-4|-
CASSPPHAPGQPQHF
>TRBJ2-2|TRBV6-5|-
CARRYGTNTGELFF
>TRBJ1-5|TRBV20-1|-
CSASPGLGREPQHF
>TRBJ2-3|TRBV7-3|-
CASSLTSWDTQYF
>TRBJ2-2|TRBV7-9|TRBD1
CASRSGTGTGELFF
>TRBJ2-2|TRBV9|-
CASSPRMTLNRAANTGELFF
>TRBJ2-7|TRBV20-1|-
CSARATGVITRGYEQYF
>TRBJ2-3|TRBV6-6|TRBD2
CASTESGTSVTDTQYF
>TRBJ1-6|TRBV28|-
CAGVAVDGPEYNSPLHF
>TRBJ2-1|TRBV7-9|TRBD1
CASSKGQSDRNEQFF
>TRBJ2-5|TRBV10-3|TRBD2
CAANGGASDNEQYF
>TRBJ2-3|TRBV20-1|TRBD1
CSAREPGTGRTDTQYF
>TRBJ1-4|TRBV18|-
CASSPEGRGKLFF
>TRBJ2-2|TRBV5-1|-
CASSVGTQNTGELFF
>TRBJ1-2|TRBV2|-
CASSLEQGPYGYTF
>TRBJ2-7|TRBV6-5|-
CASSSYGRTYEQYF
>TRBJ2-5|TRBV20-1|TRBD2
CSAGVSGRETQYF
>TRBJ2-4|TRBV21-1|-
CASAQNMAEQYF
>TRBJ1-2|TRBV3-1|TRBD1
CASTVQGSYGYTF
>TRBJ2-3|TRBV4-1|TRBD1
CASSGAGGAFDRTGTQYF
>TRBJ2-5|TRBV5-1|-
CASSKDVQETQYF
>TRBJ1-2|TRBV24-1|-
CATRLRQRDQLSYGYTF
>TRBJ2-5|TRBV4-1|-
CASSTPRETQYF